One and the same sample provided the 18 T cell receptor beta chains below, sequenced in a study of PD-1 blockade in classical Hodgkin lymphoma (dated by TCRdb to 2019 to 2021). The library relied on the immunoSEQ multiplex PCR assay. The table comes from immuneACCESS by way of TCRdb, which keeps in-frame sequences with V and J called. Part of the clones is missing from these tables; in studies checked, under half for an unresolved V gene and the rest for unknown reasons. Counted in this sample were some 13,000 clones; less than 90% of them appeared once. The ten most abundant clones make up roughly 25% of the sample. Read against the paper, the sample's time point label means: cycle 1 day 1 (C1D1), immediately before nivolumab initiation. All trial patients had relapsed after autologous stem cell transplantation, with cohorts A, B and C differing in prior brentuximab vedotin exposure. The sample here was peripheral blood mononuclear cells (PBMCs), taken at baseline. The receptors come from a human donor with classical Hodgkin lymphoma.

The CDR3 nucleotides read TGTGCCTGGAGTGTAGGAGGCCCGGGGCAGCCCCAGCATTTT. Amino acids: CAWSVGGPGQPQHF. J is TRBJ1-5 and V is TRBV30; no reliable D call. CDR3 size: 14 residues. Trimming removed 0 bases at V and 7 bases at J, with 13 bases between. Per the germline V gene, CDR1 is GTSNPN and CDR2 is SVGIG (reference sequence).

This chain uses TRBV11-1 with TRBJ1-5; 11 bases map to TRBD1. This CDR3 is built from 15 residues. J was trimmed by 9 bases and V by 5 bases; bases with no gene match: 9. CDR1 is SGHAT and CDR2 is FQDESV in the germline V gene (reference sequence). This CDR3 reads CASSRSGTGGSPQHF. DNA of the CDR3: TGTGCCAGCAGCCGATCCGGGACAGGGGGATCGCCCCAGCATTTT.

The chain links TRBV6-5 to TRBJ1-5, with D perhaps matching TRBD1 (5 bases). The CDR3 is 13 residues long. CDR1 is MNHEY and CDR2 is SVGAGI in the germline V gene. V was shortened by 6 bases and J by 5 bases, with 11 bases between the two germline ends. The DNA of the CDR3 is TGTGCCAGCAGCATCACAGGTTATCAGCCCCAGCATTTT. Protein sequence: CASSITGYQPQHF.

This rearrangement joins TRBV4-1 to TRBJ1-5; 8 bases line up with TRBD1. The germline gives CDR1 MGHRA, CDR2 YSYEKL. J gave up 2 bases and V 4 bases, and 7 bases lay outside the gene matches. The CDR3 spans 16 residues. CDR3 in amino acids: CASSPPTGEGNQPQHF. The CDR3, as DNA: TGCGCCAGCAGCCCGCCGACAGGGGAGGGCAATCAGCCCCAGCATTTT.

CDR3 amino acids: CASSLNEGHRNYEQYF. CDR3 in DNA: TGCGCCAGCAGCTTGAACGAGGGACACCGCAACTACGAGCAGTACTTC. The J gene is TRBJ2-7, the V gene TRBV5-1, with TRBD1 as a possible D gene (6 bases). The V and J ends lost 1 base and 3 bases respectively, with 17 bases between them. Per the germline V gene, CDR1 is SGHRS and CDR2 is YFSETQ. There are 16 residues in the CDR3.

This clone is termed medium-sized. The chain links TRBV7-9 to TRBJ2-3, with 9 bases that match TRBD2. The CDR3 is 16 residues long. The germline V gene encodes CDR1 SEHNR and CDR2 FQNEAQ (reference sequence). The V gene end was trimmed by 1 base and the J gene end by 3 bases; junction bases not matched to a gene: 5. The CDR3 DNA reads TGTGCCAGCAGCTTAGGTTCTAGCGGGATAACAGATACGCAGTATTTT. Protein product: CASSLGSSGITDTQYF.

This chain uses TRBV11-2 with TRBJ1-4, with D hard to call. CDR1 and CDR2 from the germline V gene are SGHAT and FQNNGV. V was cut by 4 bases and J by 5 bases, with 8 bases left in between. The CDR3 totals 13 residues. CDR3 region: CASSYAKNEKLFF. The CDR3 DNA reads as TGTGCCAGCAGCTACGCCAAGAATGAAAAACTGTTTTTT. Using reference TRBV11-2 and TRBJ1-4 for the parts outside the CDR3, the full variable domain is EAGVAQSPRYKIIEKRQSVAFWCNPISGHATLYWYQQILGQGPKLLIQFQNNGVVDDSQLPKDRFSAERLKGVDSTLKIQPAKLEDSAVYLCASSYAKNEKLFFGSGTQLSVL.

This clone has only one observation. This chain joins TRBV27 and TRBJ1-1; 8 bases are a match to TRBD1. The germline V gene encodes CDR1 MNHEY and CDR2 SMNVEV (reference sequence). The CDR3 contains 17 residues. V gave up 6 bases and J gave up 5 bases; unmatched junction bases: 17. In DNA form, the CDR3 reads TGTGCCAGCAGCCCCCTTGCGCTGGGCAGGGGGCTTACTGAAGCTTTCTTT. Protein product: CASSPLALGRGLTEAFF.

CDR3 region: CASSLPPPGQGVFF. The CDR3 DNA reads as TGTGCCAGCAGCTTACCTCCTCCGGGACAGGGGGTGTTTTTT. The chain joins TRBV5-5 to TRBJ1-4; 11 positions agree with TRBD1. The CDR3 has 14 residues. The germline CDR1 and CDR2 sequences are SGHKS and YYEKEE (reference sequence). V trimming: 2 bases; J trimming: 15 bases; junction bases outside the gene matches: 9. The whole variable domain, filled in from reference TRBV5-5 and TRBJ1-4, reads DAGVTQSPTHLIKTRGQQVTLRCSPISGHKSVSWYQQVLGQGPQFIFQYYEKEERGRGNFPDRFSARQFPNYSSELNVNALLLGDSALYLCASSLPPPGQGVFFGSGTQLSVL.

The sample holds one count of this clone. The chain links TRBV18 to TRBJ2-5; 8 bases match TRBD1. The germline CDR1 and CDR2 sequences are KGHSH and LQKENI. Trimming removed 2 bases from V and 3 bases from J; junction bases left unmatched: 8. This CDR3 is built from 16 residues. CDR3 region: CASSPMVDRGKETQYF. CDR3 bases: TGTGCCAGCTCACCAATGGTTGACAGGGGAAAAGAGACCCAGTACTTC.

CDR3 loop: CASSMPESPKNIQYF. The CDR3 coding sequence is TGTGCCAGTAGTATGCCAGAGAGCCCCAAAAACATTCAGTACTTC. The chain has TRBV19 and TRBJ2-4, with D unresolved. The ends were cut back, 3 bases at V and 2 bases at J, with 11 bases in the middle. Per germline, CDR1 LNHDA and CDR2 SQIVND (reference sequence). The CDR3 is 15 amino acids. The full variable domain, its missing parts supplied by reference TRBV19 and TRBJ2-4, is DGGITQSPKYLFRKEGQNVTLSCEQNLNHDAMYWYRQDPGQGLRLIYYSQIVNDFQKGDIAEGYSVSREKKESFPLTVTSAQKNPTAFYLCASSMPESPKNIQYFGAGTRLSVL.

V and J are TRBV28 and TRBJ2-1; 7 bases align to TRBD1. Germline trimming cut 6 bases from V and 4 bases from J; bases unmatched to any gene: 6. CDR3 length: 14 amino acids. Germline V gene sequence: CDR1 MDHEN, CDR2 SYDVKM. CDR3 protein: CASSLPGQYNEQFF. The DNA for the CDR3 is TGTGCCAGCAGCCTACCGGGACAGTACAATGAGCAGTTCTTC.

The V gene is TRBV5-1, the J gene TRBJ2-1; D remains unclear. V lost 4 bases and J lost 7, with 9 bases in between. Germline V gene data show CDR1 as SGHRS and CDR2 as YFSETQ. This CDR3 comprises 12 residues. CDR3 loop: CASSQVANEQFF. CDR3 nucleotides: TGCGCCAGCAGCCAGGTGGCGAATGAGCAGTTCTTC.

The CDR3 loop reads CASSLALSNQPQHF. The CDR3 region has the DNA TGTGCCAGCAGCTTAGCGTTAAGCAATCAGCCCCAGCATTTT. This chain links TRBV7-9 with TRBJ1-5; the D is unclear. Trimming took off 0 bases at V and 1 base at J, with 4 bases between the two ends. CDR1 and CDR2 from the germline V gene are SEHNR and FQNEAQ (reference sequence). The CDR3 has 14 amino acids.

Here the CDR3 reads CASSFNPGPTYEQYF. CDR3 DNA sequence: TGTGCCAGCAGCTTCAATCCGGGCCCTACCTACGAGCAGTACTTC. The V and J genes are TRBV5-4 and TRBJ2-7, with unresolved D. With 2 bases removed from V and 2 bases from J, the gap between germline ends came to 14 bases. The germline V gene has CDR1 SGHNT and CDR2 YYREEE (reference sequence). The CDR3 contains 15 residues. Looking up the rest from reference TRBV5-4 and TRBJ2-7 gives the full variable domain: ETGVTQSPTHLIKTRGQQVTLRCSSQSGHNTVSWYQQALGQGPQFIFQYYREEENGRGNFPPRFSGLQFPNYSSELNVNALELDDSALYLCASSFNPGPTYEQYFGPGTRLTVT.

This sequence joins TRBV7-9 and TRBJ1-1; D is unresolved. From germline, CDR1 is SEHNR and CDR2 FQNEAQ (reference sequence). The V and J ends lost 5 bases and 6 bases respectively, with 7 bases between them. The length of the CDR3 is 11 residues. CDR3: CASSLLSEAFF. The CDR3 DNA reads TGTGCCAGCAGCCTTCTCTCTGAAGCTTTCTTT.

CDR3: CASSMVSSNQPQHF. For the CDR3, the DNA is TGTGCCAGTAGTATGGTCAGCAGCAATCAGCCCCAGCATTTT. V and J are TRBV19 and TRBJ1-5, with D uncertain. Trimming pared 3 bases from V and 1 base from J, leaving 7 bases between. Germline CDR1 LNHDA, CDR2 SQIVND (reference sequence). CDR3 size: 14 residues.

The chain is built from TRBV27 and TRBJ2-1, with D possibly being TRBD1 (5 bases). Germline V gene lookup returns CDR1 MNHEY and CDR2 SMNVEV (reference sequence). V shed 3 bases and J shed 14 bases, with 26 bases lying between them. This CDR3 is 16 amino acids long. As DNA, the CDR3 is TGTGCCAGCAGTTTCTACGGCGGAACAACAGCAGGGCGAGAGTTCTTC. Translating gives CASSFYGGTTAGREFF.